The present T cell receptor beta chain was sequenced within a study of cytomegalovirus exposure and HLA in healthy donors. Study-level points and caveats: A later look showed TCR association rates differing by HLA locus, highest for DRB1 and lowest for HLA-C. Clonal expansion was found to be greater in HLA-associated TCR beta chains than in equally common others in a later analysis.

Amplification used 60 Vbeta primers and 13 Jbeta primers. TCRdb's table, derived via immunoSEQ multiplex PCR, lists solely in-frame clones and lacks some. Among some 130,000 clones listed, 60% to 85% were seen once. Comments on this clone: Its antigen is currently unknown.

The V and J ends lost 4 bases and 4 bases, in that order; junction bases with no gene match: 10. CDR1 is SGHDT, CDR2 YYEEEE, per germline. This CDR3 has 16 residues. Sample: PBMCs. The chain combines TRBV5-6 with TRBJ1-3; 8 bases fit TRBD1. This TCR came from a male donor in good health and CMV-seropositive. The chain's CDR3 is CASSLFGQGEGNTIYF. CDR3 nucleotide sequence: TGTGCCAGCAGCCTATTCGGACAGGGAGAAGGAAACACCATATATTTT.